Listed here are 2 T cell receptor beta chains from one sample, sequenced in a study of T cells in Graves' hyperthyroidism and ophthalmopathy. RNA transcripts served as the template for amplifying TCR beta CDR3 regions. Using the HTBI primer set, a first-round RT-PCR was run on the TCR CDR3. TCRdb independently ran MiXCR on the multiplex PCR reads; one entry per CDR3 protein. The repertoire includes some 560,000 distinct CDR3 sequences, approximately 14% of them detected once, and under 8% sits in the top ten. The sequenced sample consisted of blood. Receptors were obtained from a woman in her 30s with Graves' hyperthyroidism.

This clonotype was detected a few times. The chain employs TRBV20-1 and TRBJ2-4; 11 bases match TRBD2. J gave up 0 bases and V 4 bases, and 2 bases lay outside the gene matches. Germline-derived CDR1 and CDR2 are DFQATT and SNEGSKA (reference sequence). The CDR3 has 15 residues. The CDR3 here is CSANGLAGAKNIQYF. CDR3 nucleotides: TGCAGTGCTAACGGACTAGCGGGAGCCAAAAACATTCAGTACTTC.

This clonotype was seen more than once but under ten times. The V call is TRBV5-5, the J call TRBJ2-2, with 8 positions matching TRBD2. V was clipped by 0 bases and J by 3 bases; unmatched bases: 4. The CDR3 is 16 residues long. Germline V CDR1 and CDR2: SGHKS, YYEKEE (reference sequence). The chain's CDR3 is CASSLAAGVYTGELFF. The CDR3 DNA reads as TGTGCCAGCAGCTTGGCAGCGGGAGTGTACACCGGGGAGCTGTTTTTT.